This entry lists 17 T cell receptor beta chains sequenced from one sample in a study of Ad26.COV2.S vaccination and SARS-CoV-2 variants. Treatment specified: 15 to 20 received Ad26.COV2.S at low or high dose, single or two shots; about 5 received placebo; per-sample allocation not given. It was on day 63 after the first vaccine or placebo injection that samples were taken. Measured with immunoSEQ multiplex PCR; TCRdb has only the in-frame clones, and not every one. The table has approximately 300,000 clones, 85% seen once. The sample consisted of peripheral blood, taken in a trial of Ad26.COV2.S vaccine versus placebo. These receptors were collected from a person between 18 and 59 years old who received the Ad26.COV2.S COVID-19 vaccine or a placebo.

CDR3 sequence reads: CASKETYQETQYF. CDR3 coding DNA: TGTGCCAGCAAGGAGACATACCAAGAGACCCAGTACTTC. This chain links TRBV6-5 with TRBJ2-5; D not certain. Germline CDR1 MNHEY, CDR2 SVGAGI. The CDR3 runs to 13 residues. The V gene lost 7 bases and the J gene lost 0 bases, with 9 bases spanning the gap.

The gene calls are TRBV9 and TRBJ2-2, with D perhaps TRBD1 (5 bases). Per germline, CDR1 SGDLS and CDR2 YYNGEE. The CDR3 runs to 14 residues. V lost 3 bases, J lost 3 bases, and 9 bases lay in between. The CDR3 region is CASSARRDTGELFF. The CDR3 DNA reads TGTGCCAGCAGCGCCCGCAGGGACACCGGGGAGCTGTTTTTT. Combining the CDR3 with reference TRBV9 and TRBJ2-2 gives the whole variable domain DSGVTQTPKHLITATGQRVTLRCSPRSGDLSVYWYQQSLDQGLQFLIQYYNGEERAKGNILERFSAQQFPDLHSELNLSSLELGDSALYFCASSARRDTGELFFGEGSRLTVL.

The CDR3 reads CASSPVQTYEQYF. For the CDR3, the DNA is TGTGCCAGCAGCCCCGTACAGACCTACGAGCAGTACTTC. This chain uses TRBV28 with TRBJ2-7; D is undetermined. V lost 6 bases and J 2 bases, leaving 11 bases between the germline ends. The CDR3 is 13 residues long. The germline V gene has CDR1 MDHEN and CDR2 SYDVKM.

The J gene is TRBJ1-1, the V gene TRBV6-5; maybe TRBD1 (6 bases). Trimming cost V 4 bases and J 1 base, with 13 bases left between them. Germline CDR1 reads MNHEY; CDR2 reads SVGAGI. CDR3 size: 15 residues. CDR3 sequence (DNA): TGTGCCAGCAGTTTAGGGGGGAATACGAACACTGAAGCTTTCTTT. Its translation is CASSLGGNTNTEAFF.

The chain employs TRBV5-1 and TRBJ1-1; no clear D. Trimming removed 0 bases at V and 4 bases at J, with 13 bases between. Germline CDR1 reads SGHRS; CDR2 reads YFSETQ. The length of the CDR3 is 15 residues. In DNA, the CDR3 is TGCGCCAGCAGCTTGGGAATCGGCCTGGGCACTGAAGCTTTCTTT. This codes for CASSLGIGLGTEAFF.

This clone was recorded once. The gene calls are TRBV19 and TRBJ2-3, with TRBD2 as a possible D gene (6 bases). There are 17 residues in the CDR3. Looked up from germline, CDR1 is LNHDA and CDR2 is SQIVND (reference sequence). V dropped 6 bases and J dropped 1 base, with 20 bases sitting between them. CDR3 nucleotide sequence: TGTGCCAGTAGCAACATGGGGATCGGCGGGGGCACAGATACGCAGTATTTT. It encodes CASSNMGIGGGTDTQYF.

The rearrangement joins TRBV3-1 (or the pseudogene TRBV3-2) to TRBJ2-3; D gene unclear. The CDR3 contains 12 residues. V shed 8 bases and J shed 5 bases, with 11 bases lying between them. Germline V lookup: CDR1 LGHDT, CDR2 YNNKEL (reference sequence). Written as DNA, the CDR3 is TGTGCCAGCGGGTTCTCCAAAGATACGCAGTATTTT. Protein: CASGFSKDTQYF.

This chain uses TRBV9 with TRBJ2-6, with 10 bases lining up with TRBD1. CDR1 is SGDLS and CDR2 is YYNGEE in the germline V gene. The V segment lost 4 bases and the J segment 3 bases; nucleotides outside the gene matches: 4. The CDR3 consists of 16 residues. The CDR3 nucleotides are TGTGCCAGCAGCAGACAGGGGGCATATGGGGCCAACGTCCTGACTTTC. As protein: CASSRQGAYGANVLTF.

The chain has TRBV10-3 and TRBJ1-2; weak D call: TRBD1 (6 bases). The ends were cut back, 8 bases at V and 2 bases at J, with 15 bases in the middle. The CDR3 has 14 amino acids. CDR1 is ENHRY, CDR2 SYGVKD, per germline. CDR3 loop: CAIGPRRGNYGYTF. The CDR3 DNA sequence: TGTGCCATCGGCCCGCGCAGGGGAAACTATGGCTACACCTTC.

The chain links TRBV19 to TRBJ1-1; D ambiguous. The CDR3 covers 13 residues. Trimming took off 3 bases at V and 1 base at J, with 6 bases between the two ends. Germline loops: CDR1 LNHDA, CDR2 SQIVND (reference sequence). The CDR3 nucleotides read TGTGCCAGTAGTATGGGCGGGAACACTGAAGCTTTCTTT. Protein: CASSMGGNTEAFF.

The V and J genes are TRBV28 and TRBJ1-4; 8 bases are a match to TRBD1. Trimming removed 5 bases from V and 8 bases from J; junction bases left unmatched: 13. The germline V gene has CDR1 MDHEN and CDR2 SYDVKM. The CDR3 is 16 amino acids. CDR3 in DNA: TGTGCCAGCAGTCCCCCCGCAGGGGGCGCTGGGGAAAAACTGTTTTTT. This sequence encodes CASSPPAGGAGEKLFF.

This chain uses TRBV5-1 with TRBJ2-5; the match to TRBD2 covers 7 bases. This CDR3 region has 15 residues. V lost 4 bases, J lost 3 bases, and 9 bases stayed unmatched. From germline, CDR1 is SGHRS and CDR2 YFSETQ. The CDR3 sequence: CASSPSGSGEETQYF. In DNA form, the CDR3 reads TGCGCCAGCAGCCCTAGTGGGAGCGGGGAAGAGACCCAGTACTTC.

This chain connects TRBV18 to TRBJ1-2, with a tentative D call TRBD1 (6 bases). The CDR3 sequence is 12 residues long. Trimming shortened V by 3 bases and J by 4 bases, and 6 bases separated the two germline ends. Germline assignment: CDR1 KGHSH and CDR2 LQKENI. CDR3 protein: CASSPDSYGYTF. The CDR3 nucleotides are TGTGCCAGCTCACCGGACAGCTATGGCTACACCTTC.

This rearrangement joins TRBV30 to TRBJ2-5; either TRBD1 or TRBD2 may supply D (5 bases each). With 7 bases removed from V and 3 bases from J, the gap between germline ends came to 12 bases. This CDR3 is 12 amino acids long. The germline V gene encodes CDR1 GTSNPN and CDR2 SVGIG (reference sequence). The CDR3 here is CAYQWGKETQYF. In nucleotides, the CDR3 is TGTGCCTACCAATGGGGGAAAGAGACCCAGTACTTC.

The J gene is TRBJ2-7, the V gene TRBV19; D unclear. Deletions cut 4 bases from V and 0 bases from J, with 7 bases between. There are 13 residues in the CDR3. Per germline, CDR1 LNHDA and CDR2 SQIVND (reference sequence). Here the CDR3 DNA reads TGTGCCAGTAGTAGCGCAGCCTCCTACGAGCAGTACTTC. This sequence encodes CASSSAASYEQYF. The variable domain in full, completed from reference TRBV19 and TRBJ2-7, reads DGGITQSPKYLFRKEGQNVTLSCEQNLNHDAMYWYRQDPGQGLRLIYYSQIVNDFQKGDIAEGYSVSREKKESFPLTVTSAQKNPTAFYLCASSSAASYEQYFGPGTRLTVT.

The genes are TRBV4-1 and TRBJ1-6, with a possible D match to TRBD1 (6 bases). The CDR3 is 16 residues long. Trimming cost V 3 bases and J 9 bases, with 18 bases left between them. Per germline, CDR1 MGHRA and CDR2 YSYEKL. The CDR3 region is CASSQRGGGQSSPLHF. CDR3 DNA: TGCGCCAGCAGCCAGAGAGGGGGGGGGCAGAGTTCACCCCTCCACTTT.

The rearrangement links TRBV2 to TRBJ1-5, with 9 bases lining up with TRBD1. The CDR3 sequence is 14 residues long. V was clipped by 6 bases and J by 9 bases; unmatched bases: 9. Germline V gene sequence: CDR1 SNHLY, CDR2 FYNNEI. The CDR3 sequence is CASSPDRGSWPQHF. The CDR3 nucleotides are TGTGCCAGCAGCCCCGACAGGGGGTCGTGGCCCCAGCATTTT. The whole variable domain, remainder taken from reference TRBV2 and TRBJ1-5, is EPEVTQTPSHQVTQMGQEVILRCVPISNHLYFYWYRQILGQKVEFLVSFYNNEISEKSEIFDDQFSVERPDGSNFTLKIRSTKLEDSAMYFCASSPDRGSWPQHFGDGTRLSIL.